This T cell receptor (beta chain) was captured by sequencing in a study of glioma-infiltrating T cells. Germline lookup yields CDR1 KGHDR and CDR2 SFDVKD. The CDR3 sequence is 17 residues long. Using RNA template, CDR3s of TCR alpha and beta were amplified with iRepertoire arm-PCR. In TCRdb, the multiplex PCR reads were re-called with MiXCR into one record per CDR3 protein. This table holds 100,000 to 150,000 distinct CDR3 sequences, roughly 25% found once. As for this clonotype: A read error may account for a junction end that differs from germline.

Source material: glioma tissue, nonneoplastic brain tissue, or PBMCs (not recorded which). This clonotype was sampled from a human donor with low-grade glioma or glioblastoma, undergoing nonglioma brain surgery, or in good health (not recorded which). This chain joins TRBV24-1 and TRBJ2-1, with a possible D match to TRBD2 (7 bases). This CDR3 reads CPTSDWKGDYVINEQFF. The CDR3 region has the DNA TGTCCCACCAGTGATTGGAAGGGGGACTACGTGATAAATGAGCAGTTCTTC.